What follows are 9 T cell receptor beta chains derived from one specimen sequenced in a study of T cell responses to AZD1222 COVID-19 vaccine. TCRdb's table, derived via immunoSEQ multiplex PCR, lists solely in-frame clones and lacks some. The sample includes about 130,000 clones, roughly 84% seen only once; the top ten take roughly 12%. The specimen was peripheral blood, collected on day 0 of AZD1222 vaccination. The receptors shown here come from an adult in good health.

The CDR3 DNA reads as TGTGCCAGCAGCGGGCGTGGGGGACTAAACACCGGGGAGCTGTTTTTT. Protein: CASSGRGGLNTGELFF. This chain links TRBV2 with TRBJ2-2; 7 bases fit TRBD2. Germline loops: CDR1 SNHLY, CDR2 FYNNEI. J lost 2 bases, V lost 6 bases, and 9 bases had no gene match. The CDR3 has 16 amino acids. Filled out from reference TRBV2 and TRBJ2-2, the complete variable domain reads EPEVTQTPSHQVTQMGQEVILRCVPISNHLYFYWYRQILGQKVEFLVSFYNNEISEKSEIFDDQFSVERPDGSNFTLKIRSTKLEDSAMYFCASSGRGGLNTGELFFGEGSRLTVL.

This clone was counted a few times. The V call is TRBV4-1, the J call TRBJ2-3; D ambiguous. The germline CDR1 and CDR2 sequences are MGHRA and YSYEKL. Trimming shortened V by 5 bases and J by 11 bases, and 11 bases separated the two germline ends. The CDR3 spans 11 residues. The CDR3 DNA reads TGCGCCAGCAGCAATTACGGTGGGCAGTATTTT. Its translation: CASSNYGGQYF.

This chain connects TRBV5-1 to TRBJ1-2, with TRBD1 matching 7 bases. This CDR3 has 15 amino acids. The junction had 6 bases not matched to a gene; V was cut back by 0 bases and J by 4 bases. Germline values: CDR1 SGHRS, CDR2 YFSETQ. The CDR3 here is CASSLVAGGFYGYTF. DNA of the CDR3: TGCGCCAGCAGCTTGGTGGCAGGGGGTTTCTATGGCTACACCTTC.

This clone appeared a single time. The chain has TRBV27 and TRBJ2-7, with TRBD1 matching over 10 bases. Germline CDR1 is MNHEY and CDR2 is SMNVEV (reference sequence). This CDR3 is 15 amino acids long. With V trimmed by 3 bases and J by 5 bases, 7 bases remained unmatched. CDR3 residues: CASSFPGTGVHEQYF. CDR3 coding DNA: TGTGCCAGCAGTTTCCCCGGGACAGGGGTCCACGAGCAGTACTTC.

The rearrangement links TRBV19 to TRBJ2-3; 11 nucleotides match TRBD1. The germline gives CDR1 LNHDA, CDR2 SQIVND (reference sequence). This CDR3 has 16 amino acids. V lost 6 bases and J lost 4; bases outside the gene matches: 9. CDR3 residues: CASSSPGQGGADTQYF. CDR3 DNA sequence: TGTGCCAGTAGCTCGCCGGGACAGGGGGGCGCAGATACGCAGTATTTT. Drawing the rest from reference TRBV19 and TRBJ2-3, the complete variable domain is DGGITQSPKYLFRKEGQNVTLSCEQNLNHDAMYWYRQDPGQGLRLIYYSQIVNDFQKGDIAEGYSVSREKKESFPLTVTSAQKNPTAFYLCASSSPGQGGADTQYFGPGTRLTVL.

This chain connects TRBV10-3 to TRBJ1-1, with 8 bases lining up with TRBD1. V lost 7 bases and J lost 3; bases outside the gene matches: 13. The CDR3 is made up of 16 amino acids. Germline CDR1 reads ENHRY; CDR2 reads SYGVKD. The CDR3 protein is CAITQTSGGLDTEAFF. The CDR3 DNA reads TGTGCCATCACGCAAACCTCAGGGGGCTTGGACACTGAAGCTTTCTTT.

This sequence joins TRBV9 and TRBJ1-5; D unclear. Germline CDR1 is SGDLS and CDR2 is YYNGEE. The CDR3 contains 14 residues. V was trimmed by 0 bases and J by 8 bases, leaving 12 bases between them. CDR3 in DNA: TGTGCCAGCAGCGTAGACGGCAGCTTAAAGCCCCAGCATTTT. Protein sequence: CASSVDGSLKPQHF.

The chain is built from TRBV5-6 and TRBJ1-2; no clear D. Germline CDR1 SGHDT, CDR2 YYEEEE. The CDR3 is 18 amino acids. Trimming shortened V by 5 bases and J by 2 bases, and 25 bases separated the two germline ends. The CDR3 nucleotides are TGTGCCAGCAGTTTCCGGATATTGGTGGCCGACTTGAACTATGGCTACACCTTC. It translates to CASSFRILVADLNYGYTF.

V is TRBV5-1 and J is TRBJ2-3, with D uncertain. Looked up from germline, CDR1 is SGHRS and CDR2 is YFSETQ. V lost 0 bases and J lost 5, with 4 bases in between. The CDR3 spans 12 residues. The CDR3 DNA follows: TGCGCCAGCAGCTTGGTCGAAGATACGCAGTATTTT. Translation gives CASSLVEDTQYF.